A selection of T cell receptor beta chains follows, all from one sample in a study of regulatory and conventional T cells in RAG deficiency. Sequenced by immunoSEQ multiplex PCR; TCRdb stores in-frame clones only, minus some. This sample carries about 30,000 clones, roughly 96% of them seen once, and the ten largest clones take approximately 0.35%. The sample was also linked to a second study, of regulatory T cells.

Sequenced input: CD25- CD4+ T cells sorted from blood. The receptors were gathered from a human donor in good health. Each CDR3 is given with its conserved first and last residue. A D gene is named only where the DNA matches it firmly. For some rows the clone size is stated as once, few or many, or as a class when expanded; others skip it.

V gene: TRBV21-1
clone size: -
J gene: TRBJ2-1
D gene: -
CDR3 DNA: TGTGCCAGCAGCAAAGATCCCGGGACTAGCGGGAGTGGAGATGAGCAGTTCTTC
CDR3 protein: CASSKDPGTSGSGDEQFF

V gene: TRBV20-1
clone size: -
J gene: TRBJ2-3
D gene: -
CDR3 DNA: TGCAGTGTCCCGTTCCCAGATACGCAGTATTTT
CDR3 protein: CSVPFPDTQYF

V gene: TRBV6-5
clone size: -
J gene: TRBJ2-7
D gene: TRBD2
CDR3 DNA: TGTGCCAGCAGTTCCCCGGGACTAGCGGGGGGGGAGCAGTACTTC
CDR3 protein: CASSSPGLAGGEQYF

V gene: TRBV7-3
clone size: once
J gene: TRBJ2-3
D gene: -
CDR3 DNA: TGTGCCAGCAGCCCTCAGGGGATCAGCACAGATACGCAGTATTTT
CDR3 protein: CASSPQGISTDTQYF

V gene: TRBV5-6
clone size: -
J gene: TRBJ1-2
D gene: -
CDR3 DNA: TGTGCCAGCAGCTTGCGTCGGGTGGCCTTCTATGGCTACACCTTC
CDR3 protein: CASSLRRVAFYGYTF

V gene: TRBV4-1
clone size: -
J gene: TRBJ2-7
D gene: -
CDR3 DNA: TGCGCCAGCAGCCAAGTAGGCAGGGATTCCTACGAGCAGTACTTC
CDR3 protein: CASSQVGRDSYEQYF

V gene: TRBV5-3
clone size: -
J gene: TRBJ1-1
D gene: -
CDR3 DNA: TGTGCCAGAAGCCCCGACTGGGACACCTCCTGCGCGAACACTGAAGCTTTCTTT
CDR3 protein: CARSPDWDTSCANTEAFF

V gene: TRBV5-1
clone size: -
J gene: TRBJ1-2
D gene: -
CDR3 DNA: TGCGCCAGCAGCTTCGACAGCAACTATGGCTACACCTTC
CDR3 protein: CASSFDSNYGYTF

V gene: TRBV9
clone size: -
J gene: TRBJ1-2
D gene: -
CDR3 DNA: TGTGCCAGCAGCGTAGAAACGGGAGGCTACACCTTC
CDR3 protein: CASSVETGGYTF

V gene: TRBV6-4
clone size: -
J gene: TRBJ2-2
D gene: -
CDR3 DNA: TGTGCCAGCAGTGTCAGGGTGTACACCGGGGAGCTGTTTTTT
CDR3 protein: CASSVRVYTGELFF

V gene: TRBV10-3
clone size: -
J gene: TRBJ2-1
D gene: TRBD2
CDR3 DNA: TGTGCCATCAGTGAGTCCCCGGGGAGGGATGAGCAGTTCTTC
CDR3 protein: CAISESPGRDEQFF

V gene: TRBV9
clone size: -
J gene: TRBJ2-1
D gene: -
CDR3 DNA: TGTGCCAGCCAACCTTTAGCGGAGGAGTACAATGAGCAGTTCTTC
CDR3 protein: CASQPLAEEYNEQFF

V gene: TRBV5-4
clone size: -
J gene: TRBJ2-3
D gene: -
CDR3 DNA: TGTGCCAGCAGCTTTCGACAGTTAAGAGATACGCAGTATTTT
CDR3 protein: CASSFRQLRDTQYF

V gene: TRBV7-2
clone size: -
J gene: TRBJ2-7
D gene: TRBD2
CDR3 DNA: TGTGCCAGCAGCTTAGGGGGGGGGAATACCTACGAGCAGTACTTC
CDR3 protein: CASSLGGGNTYEQYF

V gene: TRBV5-6
clone size: -
J gene: TRBJ1-3
D gene: -
CDR3 DNA: TGTGCCAGCAGCTCCGCAGGGGTCTCTGGAAACACCATATATTTT
CDR3 protein: CASSSAGVSGNTIYF

V gene: TRBV30
clone size: -
J gene: TRBJ2-1
D gene: TRBD2
CDR3 DNA: TGTGCCTGGAGCCACCGTTCGGGGGGGAATTACAATGAGCAGTTCTTC
CDR3 protein: CAWSHRSGGNYNEQFF

V gene: TRBV18
clone size: once
J gene: TRBJ2-7
D gene: TRBD2
CDR3 DNA: TGTGCCAGCTCAGGGGCTAGCGGGGGGTACGAGCAGTACTTC
CDR3 protein: CASSGASGGYEQYF

V gene: TRBV7-2
clone size: -
J gene: TRBJ1-2
D gene: -
CDR3 DNA: TGTGCCAGCAGCCCAGACCCCCTTGGGGCCTATGGCTACACCTTC
CDR3 protein: CASSPDPLGAYGYTF

V gene: TRBV12-5
clone size: once
J gene: TRBJ2-3
D gene: -
CDR3 DNA: TGTGCTAGTGGTTCCCAGGGTGCAGATACGCAGTATTTT
CDR3 protein: CASGSQGADTQYF

V gene: TRBV5-4
clone size: -
J gene: TRBJ2-2
D gene: TRBD2
CDR3 DNA: TGTGCCAGCAGCTTGACGCTAGCGGCGAACACCGGGGAGCTGTTTTTT
CDR3 protein: CASSLTLAANTGELFF

V gene: TRBV6-5
clone size: -
J gene: TRBJ2-6
D gene: -
CDR3 DNA: TGTGCCAGCAAGGCGGGCTCTGGGGCCAACGTCCTGACTTTC
CDR3 protein: CASKAGSGANVLTF

V gene: TRBV10-3
clone size: -
J gene: TRBJ1-6
D gene: TRBD1
CDR3 DNA: TGTGCCATCAGTCGGGACAGTAATTCACCCCTCCACTTT
CDR3 protein: CAISRDSNSPLHF

V gene: TRBV9
clone size: -
J gene: TRBJ2-2
D gene: -
CDR3 DNA: TGTGCCAGCAGGGAACAGCACACCGGGGAGCTGTTTTTT
CDR3 protein: CASREQHTGELFF

V gene: TRBV5-4
clone size: -
J gene: TRBJ2-1
D gene: -
CDR3 DNA: TGTGCCAGCAGCTTGGTCCCTCTAGCGTATGAGCAGTTCTTC
CDR3 protein: CASSLVPLAYEQFF

V gene: TRBV19
clone size: -
J gene: TRBJ1-4
D gene: TRBD1
CDR3 DNA: TGTGCCACCGAAGACAGGGGGCGCGATAATGAAAAACTGTTTTTT
CDR3 protein: CATEDRGRDNEKLFF

V gene: TRBV29-1
clone size: -
J gene: TRBJ1-5
D gene: -
CDR3 DNA: TGCAGCGTTGGGGAGTGGAATAGCAATCAGCCCCAGCATTTT
CDR3 protein: CSVGEWNSNQPQHF

V gene: TRBV27
clone size: -
J gene: TRBJ2-1
D gene: TRBD2
CDR3 DNA: TGTGCCAGCAGTCGCCGGGGACTAGCGGACAATGAGCAGTTCTTC
CDR3 protein: CASSRRGLADNEQFF

V gene: TRBV9
clone size: -
J gene: TRBJ2-5
D gene: -
CDR3 DNA: TGTGCCAGCAGCCCCTCGTCGGGTCTTCAAGGGACCCAGTACTTC
CDR3 protein: CASSPSSGLQGTQYF

V gene: TRBV6-1
clone size: -
J gene: TRBJ1-1
D gene: -
CDR3 DNA: TGTGCCAGCAGTTTACACAGGGATAGCACTGAAGCTTTCTTT
CDR3 protein: CASSLHRDSTEAFF

V gene: TRBV27
clone size: -
J gene: TRBJ2-2
D gene: TRBD1
CDR3 DNA: TGTGCCAGCAGATTACAGGGGGCCTCGAACACCGGGGAGCTGTTTTTT
CDR3 protein: CASRLQGASNTGELFF

V gene: TRBV4-2
clone size: -
J gene: TRBJ2-1
D gene: -
CDR3 DNA: TGTGCCAGCAGCCAAGAGACTCAAATTCTCTACAATGAGCAGTTCTTC
CDR3 protein: CASSQETQILYNEQFF

V gene: TRBV7-2
clone size: -
J gene: TRBJ2-1
D gene: -
CDR3 DNA: TGTGCCAGCAGCTTTAACAGCCTATGGGACAATGAGCAGTTCTTC
CDR3 protein: CASSFNSLWDNEQFF

V gene: TRBV29-1
clone size: -
J gene: TRBJ2-7
D gene: TRBD2
CDR3 DNA: TGCAGCGCCAAAGGGAACGGACTAGCGGGAGCCGAGCAGTACTTC
CDR3 protein: CSAKGNGLAGAEQYF

V gene: TRBV18
clone size: -
J gene: TRBJ1-2
D gene: -
CDR3 DNA: TGTGCCAGCTCACCGGTTGTGGAGGGCGAGAACTATGGCTACACCTTC
CDR3 protein: CASSPVVEGENYGYTF

V gene: TRBV6-4
clone size: -
J gene: TRBJ2-3
D gene: TRBD2
CDR3 DNA: TGTGCCAGCAGGGCACTAGCGGGGGCGGGAGATACGCAGTATTTT
CDR3 protein: CASRALAGAGDTQYF

V gene: TRBV11-1
clone size: -
J gene: TRBJ2-3
D gene: -
CDR3 DNA: TGTGCCAGCAGCTCATCACTTGTAGGGGGTTCAGGCACAGATACGCAGTATTTT
CDR3 protein: CASSSSLVGGSGTDTQYF

V gene: TRBV21-1
clone size: -
J gene: TRBJ1-2
D gene: -
CDR3 DNA: TGTGCCAGCAGCAAAGTTTCAGGTCGTGGCTATGGCTACACCTTC
CDR3 protein: CASSKVSGRGYGYTF

V gene: TRBV6-6
clone size: -
J gene: TRBJ2-1
D gene: TRBD2
CDR3 DNA: TGTGCCAGCAGAGCCCCTAGCGGGAGTAGGAATGAGCAGTTCTTC
CDR3 protein: CASRAPSGSRNEQFF

V gene: TRBV5-1
clone size: -
J gene: TRBJ2-5
D gene: TRBD2
CDR3 DNA: TGCGCCAGCAGCTTGGGGGGGAGCGGGAGAGTCGGTGAGACCCAGTACTTC
CDR3 protein: CASSLGGSGRVGETQYF

V gene: TRBV15
clone size: -
J gene: TRBJ1-4
D gene: TRBD1
CDR3 DNA: TGTGCCACCAGCAGGGCGGACAGGGGGTTTCGGGAAAAACTGTTTTTT
CDR3 protein: CATSRADRGFREKLFF

V gene: TRBV7-3
clone size: -
J gene: TRBJ2-1
D gene: TRBD2
CDR3 DNA: TGTGCCAGCAGCTTAGTACCCCCAACTAGCGCGCCCTCCTACAATGAGCAGTTCTTC
CDR3 protein: CASSLVPPTSAPSYNEQFF

V gene: TRBV7-7
clone size: -
J gene: TRBJ1-2
D gene: TRBD1
CDR3 DNA: TGTGCTAGCAGCCGAAGCCCGACAGGGGGCGGAGGCTATGGCTACACCTTC
CDR3 protein: CASSRSPTGGGGYGYTF

V gene: TRBV19
clone size: once
J gene: TRBJ1-1
D gene: -
CDR3 DNA: TGTGCCAGTAGTATGACGGGTTGGAACACTGAAGCTTTCTTT
CDR3 protein: CASSMTGWNTEAFF

V gene: TRBV2
clone size: -
J gene: TRBJ2-3
D gene: TRBD2
CDR3 DNA: TGTGCCAGCAGTGGAGGGACTAGCGGGGGGCGAGATACGCAGTATTTT
CDR3 protein: CASSGGTSGGRDTQYF

V gene: TRBV20-1
clone size: -
J gene: TRBJ2-7
D gene: -
CDR3 DNA: TGCAGTGCTAGAGCCGATAGCGAGCAGTACTTC
CDR3 protein: CSARADSEQYF

V gene: TRBV14
clone size: -
J gene: TRBJ2-7
D gene: TRBD2
CDR3 DNA: TGTGCCAGCAGCCAAGGTAGAGTAGCGGGAAAGTACGAGCAGTACTTC
CDR3 protein: CASSQGRVAGKYEQYF

V gene: TRBV5-6
clone size: -
J gene: TRBJ2-7
D gene: TRBD1
CDR3 DNA: TGTGCCAGCAGCTCCGGGACAGGGACCTCCTACGAGCAGTACTTC
CDR3 protein: CASSSGTGTSYEQYF

V gene: TRBV6-5
clone size: -
J gene: TRBJ2-4
D gene: -
CDR3 DNA: TGTGCCAGCAGGGACAGCGGAAACATTCAGTACTTC
CDR3 protein: CASRDSGNIQYF

V gene: TRBV18
clone size: -
J gene: TRBJ1-1
D gene: -
CDR3 DNA: TGTGCCAGCTTCCTCCGACACGGGAAGAACACTGAAGCTTTCTTT
CDR3 protein: CASFLRHGKNTEAFF

V gene: TRBV20-1
clone size: once
J gene: TRBJ1-1
D gene: -
CDR3 DNA: TGCAGTTTTTTCGGGGGTAACGTTTTCTTT
CDR3 protein: CSFFGGNVFF

V gene: TRBV6-6
clone size: -
J gene: TRBJ2-7
D gene: TRBD2
CDR3 DNA: TGTGCCAGCAGTTACTCGACTAGCGGGGGGGGTATGTACTTC
CDR3 protein: CASSYSTSGGGMYF

V gene: TRBV6-1
clone size: -
J gene: TRBJ2-2
D gene: -
CDR3 DNA: TGTGCCAGCAGGAGGTTTAGTGGAACCGGGGAGCTGTTTTTT
CDR3 protein: CASRRFSGTGELFF